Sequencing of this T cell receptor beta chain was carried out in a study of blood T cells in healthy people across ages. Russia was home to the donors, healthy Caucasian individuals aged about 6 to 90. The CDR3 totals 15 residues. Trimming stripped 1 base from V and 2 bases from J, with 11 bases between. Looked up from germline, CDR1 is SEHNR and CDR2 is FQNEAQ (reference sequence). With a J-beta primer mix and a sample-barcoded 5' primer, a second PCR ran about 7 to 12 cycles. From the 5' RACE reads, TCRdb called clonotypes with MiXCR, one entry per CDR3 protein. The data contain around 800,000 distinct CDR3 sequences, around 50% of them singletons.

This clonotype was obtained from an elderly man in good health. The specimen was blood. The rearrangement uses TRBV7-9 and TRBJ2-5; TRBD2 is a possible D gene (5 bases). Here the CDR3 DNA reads TGTGCCAGCAGCTTAGTGAGGGCCCCTCAAGAGACCCAGTACTTC. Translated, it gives CASSLVRAPQETQYF.